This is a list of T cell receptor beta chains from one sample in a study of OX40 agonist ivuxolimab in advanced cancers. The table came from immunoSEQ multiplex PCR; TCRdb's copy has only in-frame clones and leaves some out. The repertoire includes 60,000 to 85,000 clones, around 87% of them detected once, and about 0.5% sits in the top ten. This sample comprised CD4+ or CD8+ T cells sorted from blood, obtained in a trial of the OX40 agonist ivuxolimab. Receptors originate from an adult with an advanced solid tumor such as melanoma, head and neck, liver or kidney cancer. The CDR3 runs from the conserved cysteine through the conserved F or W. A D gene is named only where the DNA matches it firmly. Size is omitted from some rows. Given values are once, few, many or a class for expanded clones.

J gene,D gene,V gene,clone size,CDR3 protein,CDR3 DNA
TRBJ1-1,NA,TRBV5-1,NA,CASSLDGPMNTEAFF,TGCGCCAGCAGCTTGGACGGACCCATGAACACTGAAGCTTTCTTT
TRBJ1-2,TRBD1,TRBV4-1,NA,CASSQGLGQGGSYGYTF,TGCGCCAGCAGCCAAGGCCTGGGACAGGGAGGTAGCTATGGCTACACCTTC
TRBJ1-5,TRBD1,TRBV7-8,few,CASSPGQGNQPQHF,TGTGCCAGCAGCCCCGGACAGGGGAATCAGCCCCAGCATTTT
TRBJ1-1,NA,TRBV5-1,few,CASSLERATEAFF,TGCGCCAGCAGCTTGGAAAGGGCAACTGAAGCTTTCTTT
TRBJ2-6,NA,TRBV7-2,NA,CASSPPRSSWGANVLTF,TGTGCCAGCAGCCCCCCTCGTTCCTCGTGGGGGGCCAACGTCCTGACTTTC
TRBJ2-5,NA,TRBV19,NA,CASSISGGLETQYF,TGTGCCAGTAGTATAAGTGGCGGGTTGGAGACCCAGTACTTC
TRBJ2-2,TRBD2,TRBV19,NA,CASSMAGLAARTGELFF,TGTGCCAGTAGTATGGCGGGGCTAGCGGCCCGTACCGGGGAGCTGTTTTTT
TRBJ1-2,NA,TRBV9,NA,CASSVEEGLGYGYTF,TGTGCCAGCAGCGTAGAAGAGGGTTTGGGCTATGGCTACACCTTC
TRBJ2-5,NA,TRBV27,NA,CASRGQNQETQYF,TGTGCCAGCAGGGGGCAGAACCAAGAGACCCAGTACTTC
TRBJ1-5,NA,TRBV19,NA,CASRGYSNQPQHF,TGTGCCAGTAGGGGGTATTCCAATCAGCCCCAGCATTTT
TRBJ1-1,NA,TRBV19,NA,CASGDTNTEAFF,TGTGCCAGTGGTGACACGAACACTGAAGCTTTCTTT
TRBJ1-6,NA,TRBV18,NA,CASSRIPDSPLHF,TGTGCCAGCTCCCGTATCCCCGACTCACCCCTCCACTTT
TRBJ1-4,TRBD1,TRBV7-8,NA,CASSSPGTGDEKLFF,TGTGCCAGCAGCTCCCCCGGGACAGGAGATGAAAAACTGTTTTTT
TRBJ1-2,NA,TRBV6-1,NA,CASSERAVTNYGYTF,TGTGCCAGCAGTGAAAGGGCAGTTACTAACTATGGCTACACCTTC
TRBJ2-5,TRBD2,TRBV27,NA,CASSTLQLAGQETQYF,TGTGCCAGCAGTACCCTGCAGCTAGCGGGGCAAGAGACCCAGTACTTC
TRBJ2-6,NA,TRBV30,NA,CAWSSGLSGFAGANVLTF,TGTGCCTGGAGCTCGGGACTTTCGGGTTTCGCTGGGGCCAACGTCCTGACTTTC
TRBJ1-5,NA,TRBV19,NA,CATGQGNQPQHF,TGTGCCACAGGCCAGGGCAATCAGCCCCAGCATTTT
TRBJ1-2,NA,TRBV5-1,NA,CASSDAGGLLANYGYTF,TGCGCCAGCAGCGACGCGGGGGGGCTGCTGGCTAACTATGGCTACACCTTC
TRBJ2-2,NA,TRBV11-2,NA,CASSLGPTPGELFF,TGTGCCAGCAGCTTAGGGCCCACCCCCGGGGAGCTGTTTTTT
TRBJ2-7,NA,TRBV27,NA,CASSQQGGNREQYF,TGTGCCAGCAGTCAACAGGGGGGGAACCGCGAGCAGTACTTC
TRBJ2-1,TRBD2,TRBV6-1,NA,CASSEALVGLATYNEQFF,TGTGCCAGCAGTGAAGCGCTCGTGGGACTAGCGACTTACAATGAGCAGTTCTTC
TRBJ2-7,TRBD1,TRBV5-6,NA,CASSLQRTGSYEQYF,TGTGCCAGCAGCTTGCAAAGGACAGGGAGTTACGAGCAGTACTTC
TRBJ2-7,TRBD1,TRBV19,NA,CASSRDRGHEQYF,TGTGCCAGTAGCCGGGACAGGGGCCACGAGCAGTACTTC
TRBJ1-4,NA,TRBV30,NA,CAWTPARTGIFEKLFF,TGTGCCTGGACCCCCGCGAGGACTGGGATCTTTGAAAAACTGTTTTTT
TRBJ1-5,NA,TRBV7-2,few,CASSLANSNQPQHF,TGTGCCAGCAGCTTAGCAAACAGCAATCAGCCCCAGCATTTT
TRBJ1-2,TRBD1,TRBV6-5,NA,CASSYSNRGHSGYTF,TGTGCCAGCAGTTACTCGAACAGGGGGCATAGTGGCTACACCTTC
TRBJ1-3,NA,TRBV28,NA,CATQIRSSGNTIYF,TGTGCCACACAGATCCGGAGCTCTGGAAACACCATATATTTT
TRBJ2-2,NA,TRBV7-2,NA,CASSALARRSGELFF,TGTGCCAGCAGCGCCCTAGCTAGAAGGTCCGGGGAGCTGTTTTTT
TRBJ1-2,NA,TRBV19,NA,CAASTGTNYGYTF,TGTGCCGCGTCTACAGGCACTAACTATGGCTACACCTTC
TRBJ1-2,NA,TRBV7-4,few,CASSSHPIVNYGYTF,TGTGCCAGCAGCTCGCACCCCATCGTTAATTATGGCTACACCTTC
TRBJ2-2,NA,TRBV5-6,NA,CASSFYGGELFF,TGTGCCAGCAGCTTTTATGGCGGGGAGCTGTTTTTT
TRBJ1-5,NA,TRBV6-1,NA,CASSVTSNQPQHF,TGTGCCAGCAGTGTAACAAGCAATCAGCCCCAGCATTTT
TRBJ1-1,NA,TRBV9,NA,CASSVTGNTEAFF,TGTGCCAGCAGCGTTACAGGGAACACTGAAGCTTTCTTT
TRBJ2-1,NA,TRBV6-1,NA,CASSVLGTYNEQFF,TGTGCCAGCAGTGTACTGGGGACCTACAATGAGCAGTTCTTC
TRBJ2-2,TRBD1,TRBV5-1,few,CASRTGLTGELFF,TGCGCCAGCCGGACAGGGCTCACCGGGGAGCTGTTTTTT
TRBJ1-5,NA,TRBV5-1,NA,CASSLGGGAGEQPQHF,TGCGCCAGCAGCTTGGGGGGCGGGGCAGGGGAGCAGCCCCAGCATTTT
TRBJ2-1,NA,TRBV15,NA,CATSRATGTYNEQFF,TGTGCCACCAGCAGAGCCACAGGGACCTACAATGAGCAGTTCTTC
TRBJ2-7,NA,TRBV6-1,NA,CASGRQSHEQYF,TGTGCCAGCGGTAGGCAGTCCCACGAGCAGTACTTC
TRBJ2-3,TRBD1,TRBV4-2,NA,CASSQVTGGTSTDTQYF,TGTGCCAGCAGCCAAGTAACAGGGGGCACTAGCACAGATACGCAGTATTTT
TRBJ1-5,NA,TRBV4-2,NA,CASSQEWQGNQPQHF,TGTGCCAGCAGCCAAGAATGGCAGGGAAATCAGCCCCAGCATTTT
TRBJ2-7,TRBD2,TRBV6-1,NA,CASSEAPYVSGASYEQYF,TGTGCCAGCAGTGAAGCTCCCTATGTCAGCGGGGCTTCCTACGAGCAGTACTTC
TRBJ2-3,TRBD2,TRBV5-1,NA,CASSLGGSTADTQYF,TGCGCCAGCAGCTTGGGCGGGAGTACCGCAGATACGCAGTATTTT
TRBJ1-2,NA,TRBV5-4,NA,CATRVRSGIHLRGYTF,TGTGCCACCAGGGTTCGGAGTGGGATCCACCTAAGGGGCTACACCTTC
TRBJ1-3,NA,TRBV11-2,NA,CASSRQYSGNTIYF,TGTGCCAGCAGCCGACAGTACTCTGGAAACACCATATATTTT